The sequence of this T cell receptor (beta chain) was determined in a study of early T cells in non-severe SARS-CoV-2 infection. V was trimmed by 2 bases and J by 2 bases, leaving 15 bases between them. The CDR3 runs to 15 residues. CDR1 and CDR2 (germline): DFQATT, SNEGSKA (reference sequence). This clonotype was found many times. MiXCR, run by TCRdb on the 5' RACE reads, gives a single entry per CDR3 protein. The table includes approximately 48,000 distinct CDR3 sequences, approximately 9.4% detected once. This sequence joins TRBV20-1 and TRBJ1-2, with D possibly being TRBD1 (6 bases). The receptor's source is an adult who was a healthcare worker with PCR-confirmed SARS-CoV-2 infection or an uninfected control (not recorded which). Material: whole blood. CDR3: CSARNPGVGNYGYTF. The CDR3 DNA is TGCAGTGCTAGAAATCCAGGGGTTGGGAACTATGGCTACACCTTC.